These 15 T cell receptor beta chains came from one sample sequenced in a study of radiotherapy plus CTLA-4 blockade in lung cancer. Profiled with immunoSEQ multiplex PCR; TCRdb holds only in-frame clones, not every one. Of about 49,000 clones in the sample, around 77% were seen once. Source: peripheral blood, taken from a patient treated with radiotherapy plus ipilimumab. The source is a human donor with non-small cell lung cancer who had stable disease on radiotherapy plus ipilimumab.

The V and J genes are TRBV28 and TRBJ1-2; 7 bases agree with TRBD1. The CDR3 length is 15 residues. The J segment lost 2 bases and the V segment lost 6 bases, leaving 9 bases of the junction unmatched. Germline-derived CDR1 and CDR2 are MDHEN and SYDVKM. The CDR3 DNA reads TGTGCCAGCAGGTCTCCGGGACAGATGAACTATGGCTACACCTTC. This gives the protein CASRSPGQMNYGYTF.

This clone was detected only a few times. The CDR3 sequence: CAISESGGAGNTIYF. CDR3 nucleotide sequence: TGTGCCATCAGTGAGTCAGGGGGCGCTGGAAACACCATATATTTT. This chain connects TRBV10-3 to TRBJ1-3, with 7 bases fitting TRBD1. V shed 0 bases and J 2 bases; nucleotides not matched to a gene: 1. The germline gives CDR1 ENHRY, CDR2 SYGVKD. The CDR3 spans 15 residues.

The chain joins TRBV18 to TRBJ2-2; maybe TRBD1 (6 bases). CDR1 and CDR2 from the germline V gene are KGHSH and LQKENI. With 6 bases removed from V and 0 bases from J, the gap between germline ends came to 14 bases. The CDR3 spans 16 residues. The CDR3 bases are TGTGCCAGCTCCGTCGGACAGCTAGCGAACACCGGGGAGCTGTTTTTT. This codes for CASSVGQLANTGELFF.

The chain links TRBV19 to TRBJ1-1; D is undetermined. Deletions cut 4 bases from V and 4 bases from J, with 4 bases between. The CDR3 contains 11 residues. The germline gives CDR1 LNHDA, CDR2 SQIVND (reference sequence). The CDR3 protein is CASSRTTEAFF. In DNA, the CDR3 is TGTGCCAGTAGTAGGACCACTGAAGCTTTCTTT.

The CDR3 region is CASSPTGASNTGELFF. The CDR3 DNA reads as TGCGCCAGCAGCCCGACAGGAGCATCGAACACCGGGGAGCTGTTTTTT. The V and J genes are TRBV10-2 and TRBJ2-2; a weak D match, TRBD1 (6 bases). This CDR3 region has 16 residues. Germline V CDR1 and CDR2: WSHSY, SAAADI. The V and J ends lost 6 bases and 0 bases respectively, with 14 bases between them.

CDR3 in amino acids: CASSENTGELFF. In DNA form, the CDR3 reads TGTGCCAGCAGCGAGAACACCGGGGAGCTGTTTTTT. This chain connects TRBV9 to TRBJ2-2; D gene ambiguous. Germline V lookup: CDR1 SGDLS, CDR2 YYNGEE. The CDR3 loop spans 12 amino acids. V was cut by 3 bases and J by 1 base, with 1 base left in between.

Details on this clone: Other DNA sequences in this specimen translate into the identical CDR3. The V and J genes are TRBV4-3 and TRBJ2-1; 8 nucleotides line up with TRBD1. V dropped 6 bases and J dropped 13; count of bases not matched to a gene: 8. CDR1 is LGHNA, CDR2 YSLEER, per germline. CDR3 length equals 12 residues. The CDR3 reads CASSHDRGEQFF. The DNA for the CDR3 is TGCGCCAGCAGTCACGACAGGGGAGAACAGTTCTTC.

J is TRBJ1-1 and V is TRBV15; 9 bases line up with TRBD1. This CDR3 spans 16 amino acids. Trimming removed 0 bases from V and 1 base from J; junction bases left unmatched: 3. Per germline, CDR1 LNHNV and CDR2 YYDKDF (reference sequence). CDR3 DNA sequence: TGTGCCACCAGCAGAGATTGGGGACAGGGGAACACTGAAGCTTTCTTT. As protein: CATSRDWGQGNTEAFF.

The J gene is TRBJ1-2, the V gene TRBV6-6; D unclear. Trimming cost V 7 bases and J 4 bases, with 16 bases left between them. Germline assignment: CDR1 MNHNY and CDR2 SVGAGI (reference sequence). This CDR3 region has 14 residues. CDR3 nucleotide sequence: TGTGCCAGCACCTCACCACCAGATTCCTATGGCTACACCTTC. Translation: CASTSPPDSYGYTF.

The chain combines TRBV5-1 with TRBJ2-5; the match to TRBD2 covers 7 bases. J gave up 4 bases and V 4 bases, and 7 bases lay outside the gene matches. CDR1 and CDR2 from the germline V gene are SGHRS and YFSETQ. The CDR3 sequence is 14 residues long. The CDR3 sequence: CASSMGGGGETQYF. The CDR3 DNA follows: TGCGCCAGCAGCATGGGTGGCGGGGGAGAGACCCAGTACTTC.

The chain links TRBV18 to TRBJ2-1, with unresolved D. The CDR3 length is 11 residues. Per the germline V gene, CDR1 is KGHSH and CDR2 is LQKENI. Trimming left V 6 bases short and J 9 bases short, with 9 bases between. CDR3 loop: CASSPLGEQFF. In DNA, the CDR3 is TGTGCCAGCTCCCCTTTGGGTGAGCAGTTCTTC.

V is TRBV28 and J is TRBJ1-2; D gene unclear. Per germline, CDR1 MDHEN and CDR2 SYDVKM. The CDR3 totals 14 residues. V was shortened by 1 base and J by 4 bases, with 10 bases between the two germline ends. In DNA, the CDR3 is TGTGCCAGCAGTTTATTAATCCGAGGCTATGGCTACACCTTC. Encoded protein: CASSLLIRGYGYTF.

The chain uses TRBV23-1 and TRBJ2-2; D ambiguous. TRBV23-1 is noted as an ORF with a role that remains uncertain. The CDR3 has 17 amino acids. V was shortened by 0 bases and J by 1 base, with 12 bases between the two germline ends. DNA of the CDR3: TGCGCCAGCAGTCAATCACAAGATATAAGGAACACCGGGGAGCTGTTTTTT. Translation gives CASSQSQDIRNTGELFF.

This rearrangement joins TRBV7-9 to TRBJ1-5, with 9 nucleotides matching TRBD1. V lost 3 bases, J lost 8 bases, and 5 bases stayed unmatched. Germline values: CDR1 SEHNR, CDR2 FQNEAQ (reference sequence). The CDR3 sequence is 14 residues long. CDR3 in amino acids: CASSFTGGEEPQHF. The CDR3 DNA reads TGTGCCAGCAGCTTCACAGGGGGCGAGGAGCCCCAGCATTTT.

The CDR3 protein is CASKGAQGQNQPQHF. CDR3 DNA sequence: TGTGCCAGCAAAGGCGCACAGGGTCAGAATCAGCCCCAGCATTTT. V and J are TRBV2 and TRBJ1-5, with D possibly being TRBD1 (6 bases). The CDR3 extends over 15 amino acids. V was cut by 7 bases and J by 4 bases, with 17 bases left in between. Looked up from germline, CDR1 is SNHLY and CDR2 is FYNNEI.